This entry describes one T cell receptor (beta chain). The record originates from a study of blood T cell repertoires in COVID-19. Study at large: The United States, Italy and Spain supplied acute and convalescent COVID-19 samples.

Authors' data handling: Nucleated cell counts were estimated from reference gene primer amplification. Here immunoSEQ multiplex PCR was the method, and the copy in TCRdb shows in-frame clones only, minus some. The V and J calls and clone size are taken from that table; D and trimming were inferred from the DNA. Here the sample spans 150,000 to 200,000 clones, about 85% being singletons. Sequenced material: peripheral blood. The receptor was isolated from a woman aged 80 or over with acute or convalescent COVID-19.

In nucleotides, the CDR3 is TGCGCCAGCAGCTTCTTCCAGGGAACCGGGGAGCTGTTTTTT. Its protein product is CASSFFQGTGELFF. The chain links TRBV5-1 to TRBJ2-2; D perhaps matches TRBD1 (5 bases). The ends were cut back, 2 bases at V and 5 bases at J, with 10 bases in the middle. The CDR3 consists of 14 residues. Germline-derived CDR1 and CDR2 are SGHRS and YFSETQ.